Listed below are T cell receptor beta chains from one sample, sequenced in a study of cytomegalovirus exposure and HLA in healthy donors. This table comes from immunoSEQ multiplex PCR, and its TCRdb copy is limited to in-frame clones, with some not included. The table lists some 120,000 clones, around 86% of them singletons. Sequenced: PBMCs. The receptors were gathered from a woman under 40 in good health and CMV-seronegative. Both conserved end residues are part of each CDR3. Each record gives: V gene, clone size, D gene, J gene, CDR3 protein, CDR3 DNA. D genes are given only for firm matches. Expanded clones are given a class, and other clones once, few, many or no size at all.

TRBV6-1	NA	NA	TRBJ1-5	CASSGPSPHGGNQPQHF	TGTGCCAGCAGTGGCCCCTCCCCCCACGGGGGCAATCAGCCCCAGCATTTT
TRBV11-2	NA	NA	TRBJ1-2	CASSLWGGSYGYTF	TGTGCCAGCAGCTTGTGGGGGGGCAGCTATGGCTACACCTTC
TRBV5-1	once	TRBD1	TRBJ2-5	CASSWGQLQETQYF	TGCGCCAGCAGCTGGGGACAGCTCCAAGAGACCCAGTACTTC
TRBV30	NA	NA	TRBJ2-3	CAWIQGVWTHTDTQYF	TGTGCCTGGATTCAAGGGGTGTGGACACACACAGATACGCAGTATTTT
TRBV28	NA	NA	TRBJ2-1	CASRWGPSYNEQFF	TGTGCCAGCAGATGGGGGCCCTCATACAATGAGCAGTTCTTC
TRBV6-6	NA	NA	TRBJ2-7	CATRASYEQYF	TGTGCCACCAGGGCCTCCTACGAGCAGTACTTC
TRBV7-2	NA	TRBD2	TRBJ2-1	CASSQTLAGAYNEQFF	TGTGCCAGCAGCCAAACCCTAGCGGGCGCCTACAATGAGCAGTTCTTC
TRBV5-6	NA	TRBD1	TRBJ2-2	CASSSNGQGVWRELFF	TGTGCCAGCAGCTCCAATGGACAGGGGGTCTGGAGGGAGCTGTTTTTT
TRBV27	NA	TRBD2	TRBJ2-5	CASASSSGAQETQYF	TGTGCCAGCGCTAGTAGTAGCGGGGCCCAAGAGACCCAGTACTTC
TRBV6-5	NA	NA	TRBJ2-7	CASSYRTGKQYF	TGTGCCAGCAGTTACCGGACTGGCAAGCAGTACTTC
TRBV2	NA	NA	TRBJ2-7	CASSFRDSSSYEQYF	TGTGCCAGCAGTTTCCGGGACTCGAGCTCCTACGAGCAGTACTTC
TRBV11-2	NA	NA	TRBJ2-5	CASSSGQWETQYF	TGTGCCAGCAGCTCAGGACAGTGGGAGACCCAGTACTTC
TRBV18	NA	NA	TRBJ1-4	CASSPQRVPNEKLFF	TGTGCCAGCTCACCACAGCGGGTGCCTAATGAAAAACTGTTTTTT
TRBV28	NA	NA	TRBJ1-3	CASSPGESGNTIYF	TGTGCCAGCTCCCCTGGAGAGTCTGGAAACACCATATATTTT
TRBV6-5	NA	TRBD1	TRBJ1-2	CASARTGGGGYTF	TGTGCCAGCGCGCGGACAGGGGGAGGTGGCTACACCTTC
TRBV19	NA	NA	TRBJ2-2	CASRPSPGNTGELFF	TGTGCCAGTAGGCCTTCTCCGGGGAACACCGGGGAGCTGTTTTTT
TRBV5-4	once	NA	TRBJ1-5	CASSLSGGNQPQHF	TGTGCCAGCAGCCTTAGCGGGGGCAATCAGCCCCAGCATTTT
TRBV28	NA	TRBD2	TRBJ2-2	CASSSPGLAGEGTGELFF	TGTGCCAGCAGTTCCCCGGGACTAGCGGGAGAGGGAACCGGGGAGCTGTTTTTT
TRBV19	NA	NA	TRBJ1-1	CASSTQGPEAFF	TGTGCCAGTAGTACACAGGGACCTGAAGCTTTCTTT
TRBV10-3	NA	NA	TRBJ2-7	CAISRREDYEQYF	TGTGCCATCAGTAGGCGGGAAGACTACGAGCAGTACTTC
TRBV2	NA	TRBD2	TRBJ2-7	CASSEWIGAGGPLGEQYF	TGTGCCAGCAGTGAATGGATAGGGGCGGGAGGGCCCCTCGGGGAGCAGTACTTC
TRBV5-5	NA	TRBD1	TRBJ1-1	CASSLGGGRTEAFF	TGTGCCAGCAGCTTGGGAGGGGGCAGGACTGAAGCTTTCTTT
TRBV27	NA	NA	TRBJ1-5	CASSGQVYQPQHF	TGTGCCAGCAGTGGCCAGGTTTATCAGCCCCAGCATTTT
TRBV6-1	NA	NA	TRBJ1-5	CASSETPDGNQPQHF	TGTGCCAGCAGTGAAACCCCAGATGGCAATCAGCCCCAGCATTTT
TRBV11-2	few	TRBD1	TRBJ1-1	CASSLAGGSINTEAFF	TGTGCCAGCAGCTTAGCAGGGGGGTCCATAAACACTGAAGCTTTCTTT
TRBV28	once	TRBD2	TRBJ2-7	CASSFDTSGDWSYEQYF	TGTGCCAGCAGTTTCGACACTAGCGGGGATTGGTCCTACGAGCAGTACTTC
TRBV19	few	TRBD2	TRBJ2-3	CASSNIAGPDTQYF	TGTGCCAGTAGTAATATAGCGGGACCAGATACGCAGTATTTT
TRBV2	few	TRBD1	TRBJ1-4	CASSETGQYNEKLFF	TGTGCCAGCAGTGAAACGGGACAGTATAATGAAAAACTGTTTTTT
TRBV19	NA	TRBD2	TRBJ2-1	CASSPYGTSGRLDEQFF	TGTGCCAGTAGCCCATATGGGACTAGCGGGAGATTGGATGAGCAGTTCTTC
TRBV25-1	NA	TRBD1	TRBJ2-6	CASSEYTTGKDVLTF	TGTGCCAGCAGTGAATATACGACAGGGAAAGACGTCCTGACTTTC
TRBV5-4	few	NA	TRBJ1-1	CASSRQHMNTEAFF	TGTGCCAGCAGCAGACAGCACATGAACACTGAAGCTTTCTTT
TRBV2	NA	TRBD2	TRBJ2-1	CASKGGLAHNEQFF	TGTGCCAGCAAGGGGGGACTAGCCCACAATGAGCAGTTCTTC
TRBV4-1	NA	TRBD2	TRBJ2-5	CASSQVRGAGTQYF	TGCGCCAGCAGCCAAGTGCGGGGGGCTGGGACCCAGTACTTC
TRBV7-9	NA	NA	TRBJ1-4	CASSLEGGVEKLFF	TGTGCCAGCAGCTTAGAGGGGGGGGTTGAAAAACTGTTTTTT
TRBV19	NA	NA	TRBJ1-5	CASSIQGRDQPQHF	TGTGCCAGTAGTATACAGGGAAGAGATCAGCCCCAGCATTTT